This T cell receptor beta chain was recovered during a study of T cell repertoires in cytomegalovirus infection. On the study more broadly: Recently described HLA-C-restricted plus well-studied HLA-B-restricted CMV epitopes were used. From public TCR beta signatures came an indication of both CMV infection and matching HLA type.

Each CDR3 protein gets one entry after TCRdb re-called the reads with MiXCR. The sample lists about 700,000 distinct CDR3 sequences; about 30% were seen once. To note about this clonotype: Its antigen is not identified. Being one base from a much bigger clone, this may be a read error.

Study conclusions and caveats: The study found HLA-C-restricted CMV-specific TCR beta clonotypes dominating the ex vivo response.

CDR3 length: 14 residues. Germline assignment: CDR1 SGHTA and CDR2 FQGNSA. V and J are TRBV7-2 and TRBJ1-3, with D tentatively TRBD1 (6 bases). The receptor was derived from a human donor in good health (CMV status not recorded). Some clones in this sample may be carry-over from other donors' samples. The source was cultured PBMCs, collected from culture after CMV antigen stimulation. The CDR3 loop reads CASSLVQGGDTIYF. CDR3 nucleotides: TGTGCCAGCAGCTTAGTACAGGGTGGAGACACCATATATTTT. Full variable domain (remainder filled in from reference TRBV7-2 and TRBJ1-3): GAGVSQSPSNKVTEKGKDVELRCDPISGHTALYWYRQSLGQGLEFLIYFQGNSAPDKSGLPSDRFSAERTGGSVSTLTIQRTQQEDSAVYLCASSLVQGGDTIYFGEGSWLTVV.